This TCR beta chain was sequenced for a study of blood T cell repertoires in COVID-19. On the study more broadly: Italy, Spain and the United States were the sources of the convalescent and acute COVID-19 samples.

Germline loops: CDR1 SNHLY, CDR2 FYNNEI. This CDR3 contains 15 residues. Trimming stripped 0 bases from V and 7 bases from J, with 15 bases between. As processed by the authors: Amplifying reference gene primers gave estimates of nucleated cell counts. Measured with immunoSEQ multiplex PCR; TCRdb has only the in-frame clones, and not every one. V, J and clone size are taken as reported in that table, and D and trimming were inferred from the DNA itself. This table holds roughly 86,000 clones, approximately 83% found once. This clonotype was sampled from a woman in her seventies with acute or convalescent COVID-19. This chain joins TRBV2 and TRBJ1-1; unclear D gene. Sequenced input: peripheral blood. DNA of the CDR3: TGTGCCAGCAGTGAAGCGAGGAGTTACCCCAGTGAAGCTTTCTTT. Translation gives CASSEARSYPSEAFF.